This T cell receptor (beta chain) was obtained from a study of shared clonotypes between healthy human individuals. Germline loops: CDR1 MDHEN, CDR2 SYDVKM. V shed 7 bases, J shed 4 bases, and the junction held 12 bases outside the gene matches. The CDR3 sequence is 16 residues long. Libraries were prepared by immunoSEQ multiplex PCR; TCRdb keeps only in-frame clonotypes and omits some of them. This sample has under 2,500,000 clones; approximately 95% occur once, and the top ten carry roughly 0.13%. The chain employs TRBV28 and TRBJ1-5, with 8 bases lining up with TRBD1. The specimen was naive CD4+ T cells sorted from blood. Subset meaning: CD45RA+ positively selected. This TCR came from a man aged 18-30 years in good health. The DNA of the CDR3 is TGTGCCAGCACCACATTCGGCAGGGGGCTTAATCAGCCCCAGCATTTT. Translation gives CASTTFGRGLNQPQHF.